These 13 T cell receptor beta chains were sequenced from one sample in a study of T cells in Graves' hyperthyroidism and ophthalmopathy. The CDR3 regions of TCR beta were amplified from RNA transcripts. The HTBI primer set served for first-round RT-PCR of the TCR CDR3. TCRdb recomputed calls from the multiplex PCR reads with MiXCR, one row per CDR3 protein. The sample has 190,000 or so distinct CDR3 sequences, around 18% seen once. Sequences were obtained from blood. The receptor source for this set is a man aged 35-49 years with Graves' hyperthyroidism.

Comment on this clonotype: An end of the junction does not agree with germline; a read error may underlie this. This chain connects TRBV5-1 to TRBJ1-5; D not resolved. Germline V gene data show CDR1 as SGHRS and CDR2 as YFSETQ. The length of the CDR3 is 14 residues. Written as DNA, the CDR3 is TGCGCCAGCAGCTTGGCCGGGTTGGATCAGCCCCGGCATTTT. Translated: CASSLAGLDQPRHF. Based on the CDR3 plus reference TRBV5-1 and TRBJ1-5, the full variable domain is KAGVTQTPRYLIKTRGQQVTLSCSPISGHRSVSWYQQTPGQGLQFLFEYFSETQRNKGNFPGRFSGRQFSNSRSEMNVSTLELGDSALYLCASSLAGLDQPRHFGDGTRLSIL.

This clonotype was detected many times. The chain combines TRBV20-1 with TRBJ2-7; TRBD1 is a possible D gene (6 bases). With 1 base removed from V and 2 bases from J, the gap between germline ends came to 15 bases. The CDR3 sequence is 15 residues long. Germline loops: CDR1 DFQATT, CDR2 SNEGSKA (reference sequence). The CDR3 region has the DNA TGCAGTGCTAGAGTTTCGGGACAACTCACCTACGAGCAGTACTTC. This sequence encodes CSARVSGQLTYEQYF.

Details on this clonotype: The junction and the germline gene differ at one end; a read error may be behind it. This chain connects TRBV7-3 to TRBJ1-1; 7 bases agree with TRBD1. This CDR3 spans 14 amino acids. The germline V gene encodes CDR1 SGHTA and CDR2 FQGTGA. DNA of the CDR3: TGTGCCGGCAGCTCCGACAGGGAGAACACTGAAGCTTTCTTT. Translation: CAGSSDRENTEAFF.

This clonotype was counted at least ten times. CDR3 DNA: TGTGCCAGCAGCTTAGGCAGGATGGCCTATAATTCACCCCTCCACTTT. Its translation is CASSLGRMAYNSPLHF. The J gene is TRBJ1-6, the V gene TRBV11-1, with D unresolved. The V and J ends lost 1 base and 2 bases respectively, with 9 bases between them. The CDR3 totals 16 residues. CDR1 is SGHAT, CDR2 FQDESV, per germline (reference sequence).

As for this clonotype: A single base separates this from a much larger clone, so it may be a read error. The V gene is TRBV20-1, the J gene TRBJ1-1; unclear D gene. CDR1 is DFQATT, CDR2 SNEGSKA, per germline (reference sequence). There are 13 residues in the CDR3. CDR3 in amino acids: CRALLRMNTEAFF. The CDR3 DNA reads TGCAGAGCCTTGCTGAGGATGAACACTGAAGCTTTCTTT.

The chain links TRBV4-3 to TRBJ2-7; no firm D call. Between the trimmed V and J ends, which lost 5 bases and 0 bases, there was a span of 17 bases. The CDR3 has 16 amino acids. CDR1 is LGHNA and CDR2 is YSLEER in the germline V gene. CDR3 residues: CASSYLRGLPSYEQYF. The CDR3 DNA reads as TGCGCCAGCAGCTATTTAAGAGGATTACCCTCCTACGAGCAGTACTTC.

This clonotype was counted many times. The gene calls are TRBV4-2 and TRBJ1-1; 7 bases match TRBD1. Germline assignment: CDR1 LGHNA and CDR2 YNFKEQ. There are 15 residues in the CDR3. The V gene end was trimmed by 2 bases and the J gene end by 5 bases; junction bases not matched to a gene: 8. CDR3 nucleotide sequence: TGTGCCAGCAGCCAAACCACAGGGGCGGTTACTGAAGCTTTCTTT. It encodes CASSQTTGAVTEAFF.

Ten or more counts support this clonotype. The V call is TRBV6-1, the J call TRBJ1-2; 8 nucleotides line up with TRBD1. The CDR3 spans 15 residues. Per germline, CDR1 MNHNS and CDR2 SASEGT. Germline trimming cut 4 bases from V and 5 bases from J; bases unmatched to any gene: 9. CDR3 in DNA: TGTGCCAGCAGTGGATATCAGGGGGCTGGATATGGCTACACCTTC. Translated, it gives CASSGYQGAGYGYTF.

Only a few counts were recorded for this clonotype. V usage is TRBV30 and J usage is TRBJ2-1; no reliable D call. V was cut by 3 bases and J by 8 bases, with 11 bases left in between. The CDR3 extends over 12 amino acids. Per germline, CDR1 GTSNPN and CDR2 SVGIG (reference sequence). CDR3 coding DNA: TGTGCCTGGAGCGGCAGGTCCGATGAGCAGTTCTTC. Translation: CAWSGRSDEQFF.

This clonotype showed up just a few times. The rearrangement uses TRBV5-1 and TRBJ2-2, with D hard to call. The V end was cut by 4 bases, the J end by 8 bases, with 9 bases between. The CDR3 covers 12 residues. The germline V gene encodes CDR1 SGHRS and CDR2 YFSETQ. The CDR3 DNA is TGCGCCAGCAGCCAAAATAGGGGGGAGCTGTTTTTT. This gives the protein CASSQNRGELFF.

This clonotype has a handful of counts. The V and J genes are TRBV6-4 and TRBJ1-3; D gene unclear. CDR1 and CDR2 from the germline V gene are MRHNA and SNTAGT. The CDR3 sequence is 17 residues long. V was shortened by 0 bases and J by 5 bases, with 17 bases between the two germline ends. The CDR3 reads CASSDSKARHIRNTIYF. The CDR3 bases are TGTGCCAGCAGTGACTCGAAGGCCAGACACATACGAAACACCATATATTTT.

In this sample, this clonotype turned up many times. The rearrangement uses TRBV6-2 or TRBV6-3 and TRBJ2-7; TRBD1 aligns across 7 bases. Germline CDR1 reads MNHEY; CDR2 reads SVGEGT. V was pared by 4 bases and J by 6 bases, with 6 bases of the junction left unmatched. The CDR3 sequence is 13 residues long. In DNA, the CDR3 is TGTGCCAGCAGTTTGGACAGGTCGAGCGAGCAGTACTTC. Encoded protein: CASSLDRSSEQYF.

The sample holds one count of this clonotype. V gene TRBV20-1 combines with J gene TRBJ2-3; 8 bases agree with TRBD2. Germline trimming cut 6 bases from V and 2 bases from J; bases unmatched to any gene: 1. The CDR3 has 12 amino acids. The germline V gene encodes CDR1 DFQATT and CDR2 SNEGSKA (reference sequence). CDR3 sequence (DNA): TGCAGTGCCGGGAGGGCCACAGATACGCAGTATTTT. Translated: CSAGRATDTQYF.